The 11 T cell receptor beta chains reported below all come from one sample, sequenced in a study of identical twins. TCRdb redid the calling of the 5' RACE reads with MiXCR, one entry per CDR3 protein. The sample records hundreds of thousands of distinct CDR3 sequences, roughly 6.2% being singletons. The specimen sequenced was naive T cells sorted from blood. These receptors were collected from a man between 18 and 35 years old in good health.

V usage is TRBV20-1 and J usage is TRBJ2-7; 9 nucleotides align to TRBD2. CDR1 DFQATT and CDR2 SNEGSKA come from the germline V gene (reference sequence). The CDR3 consists of 13 residues. Germline trimming cut 5 bases from V and 3 bases from J; bases unmatched to any gene: 5. The CDR3 DNA reads TGCAGTGCTTCAGCGGGAGGAGGCTACGAGCAGTACTTC. Protein sequence: CSASAGGGYEQYF.

This clonotype was counted only a few times. The chain is built from TRBV20-1 and TRBJ2-2; tentatively, D is TRBD2 (5 bases). V lost 7 bases and J 3 bases, leaving 9 bases between the germline ends. Germline assignment: CDR1 DFQATT and CDR2 SNEGSKA (reference sequence). CDR3 size: 12 residues. CDR3: CSVWTYTGELFF. The CDR3 nucleotides read TGCAGTGTTTGGACTTACACCGGGGAGCTGTTTTTT.

The table lists this clonotype with many counts. The chain couples TRBV15 to TRBJ1-5; 7 bases are shared with TRBD1. V shed 3 bases and J 0 bases; nucleotides not matched to a gene: 11. In germline, CDR1 is LNHNV, CDR2 YYDKDF (reference sequence). The CDR3 runs 18 residues. This CDR3 reads CATSSPRDSPYSNQPQHF. The DNA for the CDR3 is TGTGCCACCAGCAGTCCCCGGGACAGCCCGTATAGCAATCAGCCCCAGCATTTT.

This clonotype was seen many times. The rearrangement links TRBV9 to TRBJ1-6; D remains ambiguous. This CDR3 contains 13 residues. Between the trimmed V and J ends, which lost 0 bases and 8 bases, there was a span of 6 bases. Germline CDR1 is SGDLS and CDR2 is YYNGEE. Written as DNA, the CDR3 is TGTGCCAGCAGCGTAGAAACGGATTCACCCCTCCACTTT. As protein: CASSVETDSPLHF.

This clonotype was counted ten times or more. The genes are TRBV10-3 and TRBJ2-1; TRBD2 aligns across 7 bases. CDR1 is ENHRY, CDR2 SYGVKD, per germline. The CDR3 totals 13 residues. J was trimmed by 4 bases and V by 10 bases; bases with no gene match: 7. The CDR3 loop is CATSSGWYNEQFF. CDR3 sequence (DNA): TGTGCCACCTCTAGCGGATGGTACAATGAGCAGTTCTTC.

This clonotype was recorded many times. The gene calls are TRBV12-3 or TRBV12-4 and TRBJ2-3; D not resolved. V lost 6 bases and J 2 bases, leaving 0 bases between the germline ends. This CDR3 contains 10 residues. The CDR3 reads CASSTDTQYF. The CDR3 DNA reads TGTGCCAGCAGCACAGATACGCAGTATTTT.

This clonotype was detected ten times or more. The chain uses TRBV20-1 and TRBJ2-5; TRBD2 matches at 12 bases. There are 16 residues in the CDR3. The germline gives CDR1 DFQATT, CDR2 SNEGSKA (reference sequence). Trimming cost V 1 base and J 7 bases; bases outside gene matches: 10. The CDR3 DNA reads as TGCAGTGCTAGAGTCGTGACTAGCGGGAGAGTGGCGACCCAGTACTTC. It codes for CSARVVTSGRVATQYF.

The sample holds many counts of this clonotype. Here the CDR3 DNA reads TGTGCCACCAGCAGAGGGACTAGCTTGACAGATACGCAGTATTTT. Protein sequence: CATSRGTSLTDTQYF. The rearrangement links TRBV15 to TRBJ2-3; TRBD2 matches at 8 bases. J gave up 3 bases and V 1 base, and 3 bases lay outside the gene matches. Germline V gene sequence: CDR1 LNHNV, CDR2 YYDKDF (reference sequence). This CDR3 has 15 residues.

The table lists this clonotype with a few counts. CDR3 bases: TGCGCCAGCAGCTTGGCCGTTACTAGCGGGGAACTCACTTACGAGCAGTACTTC. Translating it yields CASSLAVTSGELTYEQYF. This chain links TRBV5-1 with TRBJ2-7; 10 bases align to TRBD2. V was pared by 0 bases and J by 4 bases, with 13 bases of the junction left unmatched. Germline V lookup: CDR1 SGHRS, CDR2 YFSETQ. CDR3 length: 18 amino acids.

The table lists this clonotype with many counts. This chain uses TRBV12-3 or TRBV12-4 with TRBJ2-1, with D possibly matching TRBD2 (5 bases). There are 13 residues in the CDR3. V lost 1 base and J 7 bases, leaving 8 bases between the germline ends. This CDR3 reads CASSLGGWNEQFF. CDR3 nucleotides: TGTGCCAGCAGTTTAGGAGGGTGGAATGAGCAGTTCTTC.

This clonotype was counted at least ten times. The gene calls are TRBV5-1 and TRBJ2-7; 8 bases agree with TRBD2. The V gene's germline CDR1 is SGHRS and CDR2 YFSETQ. The CDR3 totals 14 residues. J was trimmed by 4 bases and V by 3 bases; bases with no gene match: 6. This CDR3 reads CASSSGTRAYEQYF. DNA for the CDR3: TGCGCCAGCAGCTCCGGGACTAGGGCGTACGAGCAGTACTTC.